The 13 T cell receptor beta chains below come from one sample, sequenced in a study of sequential checkpoint blockade in melanoma. Method: immunoSEQ multiplex PCR; TCRdb's copy keeps in-frame clones and lacks some. The sample lists approximately 9,000 clones; 73% were seen once. Treatment described: randomized to nivolumab then ipilimumab (arm A) or the reverse (arm B). The sequencing used CD8+ T cells sorted from blood (inferred from file names), collected from a patient given nivolumab and ipilimumab in sequence. All receptors derive from a human donor with melanoma.

The genes are TRBV15 and TRBJ2-1; TRBD2 matches 9 bases. V trimming: 4 bases; J trimming: 2 bases; junction bases outside the gene matches: 6. In germline, CDR1 is LNHNV, CDR2 YYDKDF (reference sequence). The length of the CDR3 is 16 residues. The CDR3 protein is CATSTGTSRPYNEQFF. The CDR3 nucleotides are TGTGCCACCAGCACAGGGACTAGCAGGCCCTACAATGAGCAGTTCTTC.

J is TRBJ2-7 and V is TRBV2, with TRBD1 matching over 8 bases. Germline-derived CDR1 and CDR2 are SNHLY and FYNNEI. V lost 1 base to trimming and J lost 3 bases; unmatched junction nucleotides: 5. The CDR3 length is 15 residues. The CDR3 DNA reads as TGTGCCAGCAGTGAAGGACAGGGGTTAGGCTACGAGCAGTACGTC. This gives the protein CASSEGQGLGYEQYV.

This chain connects TRBV25-1 to TRBJ1-2; possible D gene TRBD1, 6 bases. Per germline, CDR1 MGHDK and CDR2 SYGVNS. CDR3 length equals 14 residues. V lost 3 bases, J lost 5 bases, and 13 bases lay in between. The CDR3 DNA reads as TGTGCCAGCAGTGAGAACGACAGGTTATATGGCTACACCTTC. Its translation: CASSENDRLYGYTF.

The V call is TRBV7-6, the J call TRBJ2-5, with 9 bases that match TRBD1. The CDR3 has 16 residues. CDR1 is SGHVS, CDR2 FNYEAQ, per germline. V lost 0 bases, J lost 5 bases, and 7 bases stayed unmatched. CDR3 DNA: TGTGCCAGCAGCTTAGCTACAGGGGGCGAATTGGAGACCCAGTACTTC. Residues: CASSLATGGELETQYF.

The gene calls are TRBV12-5 and TRBJ2-7; D is uncertain. The V end was cut by 3 bases, the J end by 0 bases, with 9 bases between. CDR3 length: 14 residues. The germline V gene encodes CDR1 LGHNT and CDR2 FRNRAP. The CDR3 nucleotides read TGTGCTAGTGGTTTTTCAGGTTACTCCTACGAGCAGTACTTC. It encodes CASGFSGYSYEQYF. Together with reference TRBV12-5 and TRBJ2-7, the CDR3 gives the full variable domain: DARVTQTPRHKVTEMGQEVTMRCQPILGHNTVFWYRQTMMQGLELLAYFRNRAPLDDSGMPKDRFSAEMPDATLATLKIQPSEPRDSAVYFCASGFSGYSYEQYFGPGTRLTVT.

This clone came up once. The chain couples TRBV6-4 to TRBJ2-1, with 11 bases that match TRBD2. Unmatched junction bases numbered 7, after V lost 3 bases and J lost 12 bases. Germline V gives CDR1 MRHNA, CDR2 SNTAGT. The CDR3 has 14 residues. CDR3 in amino acids: CASSELAGDMRQFF. The CDR3 DNA follows: TGTGCCAGCAGTGAACTAGCGGGGGACATGAGGCAGTTCTTC.

V gene TRBV7-9 combines with J gene TRBJ1-1; 9 bases fit TRBD1. Germline lookup yields CDR1 SEHNR and CDR2 FQNEAQ (reference sequence). This CDR3 region has 16 residues. Trimming removed 4 bases from V and 3 bases from J; junction bases left unmatched: 9. CDR3 loop: CASSSPDRGRDTEAFF. CDR3 sequence (DNA): TGTGCCAGCAGCTCACCGGACAGGGGTAGGGACACTGAAGCTTTCTTT.

The genes are TRBV6-1 and TRBJ1-1; 11 bases line up with TRBD1. CDR3 length equals 15 residues. V shed 10 bases and J 0 bases; nucleotides not matched to a gene: 7. Germline V gene lookup returns CDR1 MNHNS and CDR2 SASEGT. The chain's CDR3 is CATGDRGLVNTEAFF. The CDR3 bases are TGTGCCACCGGGGACAGGGGGTTGGTGAACACTGAAGCTTTCTTT.

This rearrangement joins TRBV27 to TRBJ1-2, with unresolved D. V lost 0 bases and J 1 base, leaving 6 bases between the germline ends. Germline values: CDR1 MNHEY, CDR2 SMNVEV (reference sequence). The CDR3 contains 14 residues. The DNA for the CDR3 is TGTGCCAGCAGTTTATCCGGGGATAACTATGGCTACACCTTC. Translated, it gives CASSLSGDNYGYTF.

This chain joins TRBV6-1 and TRBJ1-1, with TRBD1 as a possible D gene (5 bases). The CDR3 is made up of 14 amino acids. V gave up 9 bases and J gave up 1 base, with 15 bases separating them. Germline CDR1 reads MNHNS; CDR2 reads SASEGT. The CDR3, as DNA: TGTGCCAGTTCTAAATCGGGGGAGAACACTGAAGCTTTCTTT. Translating gives CASSKSGENTEAFF.

This chain uses TRBV4-1 with TRBJ1-1, with D tentatively TRBD1 (6 bases). The germline V and J ends were trimmed by 2 bases and 11 bases, with 24 bases remaining between them. Germline assignment: CDR1 MGHRA and CDR2 YSYEKL. This CDR3 is 16 amino acids long. CDR3 in DNA: TGCGCCAGCAGCCAACGACCGACAGGCTCTACCCAGGGGGCTTTCTTT. Its protein is CASSQRPTGSTQGAFF.

The chain has TRBV5-1 and TRBJ2-7; D is undetermined. The V gene lost 5 bases and the J gene lost 3 bases, with 12 bases spanning the gap. The CDR3 totals 13 residues. Germline V gene data show CDR1 as SGHRS and CDR2 as YFSETQ. The CDR3 DNA sequence: TGCGCCAGCAGGCCTGAGAATATCTACGAGCAGTACTTC. It yields the protein CASRPENIYEQYF.

The chain recombines TRBV27 with TRBJ2-3; 7 bases agree with TRBD1. From germline, CDR1 is MNHEY and CDR2 SMNVEV (reference sequence). Losses at the gene ends were 7 bases for V and 0 bases for J; bases not matched to a gene: 7. This CDR3 is built from 15 residues. CDR3 nucleotides: TGTGCCAGCACCGCCGGGACAGCTAGCACAGATACGCAGTATTTT. Translating gives CASTAGTASTDTQYF.